This T cell receptor beta chain was identified during a study of shared clonotypes between healthy human individuals. Study-level findings and limits: A handful of donors held about 4.5% of naive CD4 clonotypes in common.

A roughly 200 ng quantity of DNA, 32,000 or so T cell genomes, went into the sorted-subset replicate PCRs. Libraries were prepared by immunoSEQ multiplex PCR; TCRdb keeps only in-frame clonotypes and omits some of them. The sample carries hundreds of thousands of clones, 90% to 95% recorded once. Terminally differentiated effector memory CD45RA+ cells were excluded by CCR7 positive selection of CD45RO-negative cells. Points on this clone: Its antigen is still unknown.

The specimen sequenced was naive CD8+ T cells sorted from blood. This sequence originates from a man between 25 and 39 years old in good health.

The CDR3 is CASSTQEETQYF. CDR3 DNA sequence: TGCGCCAGCAGTACGCAAGAAGAGACCCAGTACTTC. The chain joins TRBV10-2 to TRBJ2-5; D is unclear. CDR3 size: 12 residues. The germline V gene encodes CDR1 WSHSY and CDR2 SAAADI. Trimming left V 5 bases short and J 3 bases short, with 7 bases between.